Sequencing of this T cell receptor (beta chain) was carried out in a study of patients and donors after allogeneic stem cell transplantation. MiXCR was run by TCRdb on the RT-PCR reads, yielding one entry per CDR3 protein. The sample shows 920,000 or so distinct CDR3 sequences, about 20% of them seen only once. This clonotype was seen a few times. Germline V gene data show CDR1 as LGHNA and CDR2 as YNFKEQ. This CDR3 region has 18 residues. J gave up 7 bases and V 0 bases, and 14 bases lay outside the gene matches. Sequencing was done on a sample of blood, either unsorted or a sorted T cell fraction (not recorded which). This chain uses TRBV4-2 with TRBJ1-5; 8 bases match TRBD1. The receptor comes from a human donor who was either an allogeneic HSCT recipient or a stem cell or donor lymphocyte infusion donor (not recorded which). It is not recorded whose cells these are; they may come from a transplant donor. The CDR3 DNA is TGTGCCAGCAGCCAAGATTGGGGCAGCCCAGGGGGCGGGCAGCCCCAGCATTTT. This translates into CASSQDWGSPGGGQPQHF.